A single sample is the source of the 8 T cell receptor beta chains below, sequenced in a study of CD8 T cells in Susac syndrome. Random hexamers were used to reverse transcribe 0.5 to 1 ug of RNA. TCRdb re-analysed the immunoSEQ multiplex PCR reads in MiXCR, keeping a single row per CDR3 protein. Here the sample spans some 150,000 distinct CDR3 sequences, roughly 95% being singletons. Sequenced: CD8+ T cells from PBMCs. These receptors were taken from a human donor with multiple sclerosis.

The chain links TRBV3-1 to TRBJ2-1; 9 positions match TRBD1. This CDR3 is 14 amino acids long. Germline V CDR1 and CDR2: LGHDT, YNNKEL (reference sequence). Losses at the gene ends were 3 bases for V and 9 bases for J; bases not matched to a gene: 6. Here the CDR3 reads CASSQGTGSVEQFF. CDR3 sequence (DNA): TGTGCCAGCAGCCAGGGGACAGGGAGTGTTGAGCAGTTCTTC.

This sequence joins TRBV2 and TRBJ2-7; no reliable D call. Germline V gene data show CDR1 as SNHLY and CDR2 as FYNNEI. This CDR3 spans 14 amino acids. V lost 6 bases, J lost 9 bases, and 21 bases lay in between. CDR3 residues: CASRIGSPLEGQYF. CDR3 bases: TGTGCCAGCAGAATTGGCTCTCCGCTTGAAGGGCAGTACTTC.

Remarks on this clonotype: Because the CDR3's place on the DNA is in doubt, the DNA is left out and the CDR3 is given as listed by TCRdb. The V gene is TRBV3-1, the J gene TRBJ2-4; the DNA was not compared with TRBD1, the D call given in the table. Germline V gene data show CDR1 as LGHDT and CDR2 as YNNKEL (reference sequence). The CDR3 totals 24 residues, both ends included. CDR3 residues: CASSQDFVGTDKNIQYFGRNIQYF.

The CDR3 is CASSLGLVSLTDTQYF. In nucleotides, the CDR3 is TGTGCCAGCAGCTTAGGTTTAGTGAGCCTCACAGATACGCAGTATTTT. This chain connects TRBV11-2 to TRBJ2-3; D gene uncertain. The CDR3 totals 16 residues. V lost 1 base and J lost 2, with 13 bases in between. The germline V gene encodes CDR1 SGHAT and CDR2 FQNNGV.

This chain joins TRBV29-1 and TRBJ2-1, with 14 bases lining up with TRBD2. Germline V gene data show CDR1 as SQVTM and CDR2 as ANQGSEA. The CDR3 loop spans 19 amino acids. V lost 3 bases and J lost 0; bases outside the gene matches: 10. The DNA of the CDR3 is TGCAGCGTTGACGGGACTAGCGGGGGCCAAGAACTCTCCTACAATGAGCAGTTCTTC. Protein: CSVDGTSGGQELSYNEQFF.

V gene TRBV7-9 combines with J gene TRBJ2-7; possible D gene TRBD2, 5 bases. CDR1 SEHNR and CDR2 FQNEAQ come from the germline V gene (reference sequence). This CDR3 region has 12 residues. Trimming took off 5 bases at V and 6 bases at J, with 11 bases between the two ends. The CDR3 here is CASSLYEGEQYF. The CDR3 DNA sequence: TGTGCCAGCAGCCTATATGAGGGCGAGCAGTACTTC.

The chain couples TRBV7-9 to TRBJ2-1; no definite D call. CDR1 and CDR2 from the germline V gene are SEHNR and FQNEAQ (reference sequence). The CDR3 is 14 residues long. With 5 bases removed from V and 6 bases from J, the gap between germline ends came to 14 bases. The CDR3 region has the DNA TGTGCCAGCAGCCAGACGGCCTGGACCAATGAGCAGTTCTTC. Protein product: CASSQTAWTNEQFF.

V is TRBV2 and J is TRBJ2-1; D perhaps matches TRBD1 (5 bases). The CDR3 sequence is 14 residues long. The germline gives CDR1 SNHLY, CDR2 FYNNEI. The V end was cut by 7 bases, the J end by 0 bases, with 10 bases between. The CDR3, as DNA: TGTGCCAGCACCGCTGACAGCTCCTACAATGAGCAGTTCTTC. Amino acids: CASTADSSYNEQFF. Supplemented by reference TRBV2 and TRBJ2-1, the full variable domain reads EPEVTQTPSHQVTQMGQEVILRCVPISNHLYFYWYRQILGQKVEFLVSFYNNEISEKSEIFDDQFSVERPDGSNFTLKIRSTKLEDSAMYFCASTADSSYNEQFFGPGTRLTVL.